This T cell receptor (beta chain) was recorded in a study of shared clonotypes between healthy human individuals. The overall study: Each donor contributed plates that comprised three CD4 naive, three CD4 memory, two CD8 naive and one CD8 memory. The study, taken as a whole, reports: Estimated richness was generally greater in naive than memory subsets.

The germline V and J ends were trimmed by 5 bases and 3 bases, with 14 bases remaining between them. Germline lookup yields CDR1 MDHEN and CDR2 SYDVKM. This CDR3 contains 14 residues. Notes on this clone: Its antigen is unidentified. Other DNA variants within this sample encode the same CDR3.

Libraries were prepared by immunoSEQ multiplex PCR; TCRdb keeps only in-frame clonotypes and omits some of them. The sample includes approximately 2.5 million clones, approximately 93% seen only once; the top ten take 0.35% to 0.45%. Source material: naive CD4+ T cells from PBMCs. Documented subset: CD45RA+ positively selected. This receptor was identified in a man between 18 and 29 years old in good health. Some clones in this sample may be carry-over from other donors' samples. The chain uses TRBV28 and TRBJ2-7; D is perhaps TRBD2 (5 bases). The CDR3 sequence is CASSRLAGSYEQYF. DNA of the CDR3: TGTGCCAGCAGTCGCCTCGCGGGTAGCTACGAGCAGTACTTC.